The 28 T cell receptor beta chains reported below all come from one sample, sequenced in a study of sequential checkpoint blockade in melanoma. Indicated treatment: randomized to nivolumab then ipilimumab (arm A) or the reverse (arm B). Sequencing used immunoSEQ multiplex PCR; TCRdb keeps in-frame clones, though not all of them. Among under 40,000 clones listed, 80% to 90% were seen once. Source: CD8+ T cells sorted from blood (inferred from file names), taken from a patient given nivolumab and ipilimumab in sequence. The receptors shown here come from a human donor with melanoma.

In regard to this clone: This specimen includes other DNA sequences encoding the same CDR3. The chain has TRBV4-3 and TRBJ2-7, with a tentative D call TRBD2 (6 bases). Trimming removed 1 base at V and 0 bases at J, with 10 bases between. The CDR3 runs to 15 residues. The germline CDR1 and CDR2 sequences are LGHNA and YSLEER. The chain's CDR3 is CASSQVLASSYEQYF. The CDR3 DNA sequence: TGCGCCAGCAGCCAAGTCCTAGCGAGCTCCTACGAGCAGTACTTC.

The V call is TRBV9, the J call TRBJ1-2; TRBD1 agrees at 11 bases. Germline lookup yields CDR1 SGDLS and CDR2 YYNGEE. CDR3 length: 15 residues. The V segment lost 3 bases and the J segment 7 bases; nucleotides outside the gene matches: 8. The CDR3 protein is CASSDRTGGTVGYTF. The DNA for the CDR3 is TGTGCCAGCAGCGACCGGACAGGGGGCACTGTTGGCTACACCTTC.

The V call is TRBV28, the J call TRBJ2-1; D perhaps matches TRBD2 (5 bases). The germline V gene encodes CDR1 MDHEN and CDR2 SYDVKM. CDR3 length equals 14 residues. V was pared by 3 bases and J by 5 bases, with 11 bases between. This CDR3 reads CASSFRNGDNEQFF. The CDR3 nucleotides are TGTGCCAGCAGTTTTAGGAACGGGGACAATGAGCAGTTCTTC.

The V gene is TRBV14, the J gene TRBJ2-2; D is undetermined. V lost 4 bases and J 7 bases, leaving 10 bases between the germline ends. CDR1 and CDR2 (germline): SGHDN, FVKESK. The CDR3 consists of 13 residues. The CDR3 reads CASSRLSIGELFF. CDR3 DNA: TGTGCCAGCAGCCGATTGAGTATCGGGGAGCTGTTTTTT.

V gene TRBV7-8 combines with J gene TRBJ2-5, with 14 nucleotides matching TRBD2. The length of the CDR3 is 17 residues. The V and J ends lost 5 bases and 4 bases, in that order; junction bases with no gene match: 9. Germline-derived CDR1 and CDR2 are SGHVS and FQNEAQ. The CDR3 region is CASSPGLAGVEGETQYF. The CDR3 nucleotides are TGTGCCAGCAGCCCGGGACTAGCGGGAGTGGAGGGAGAGACCCAGTACTTC.

This chain connects TRBV19 to TRBJ2-7, with D unresolved. Trimming shortened V by 0 bases and J by 5 bases, and 17 bases separated the two germline ends. The CDR3 is 16 residues long. Germline loops: CDR1 LNHDA, CDR2 SQIVND (reference sequence). The CDR3 nucleotides read TGTGCCAGTAGTATAGATCGATGGAGCCGAATCAACGAGCAGTACTTC. Protein sequence: CASSIDRWSRINEQYF.

The chain recombines TRBV28 with TRBJ2-1, with D maybe TRBD2 (5 bases). V was clipped by 3 bases and J by 0 bases, with 9 bases between them. CDR1 is MDHEN and CDR2 is SYDVKM in the germline V gene. The CDR3 is 15 amino acids. DNA of the CDR3: TGTGCCAGCAGTTTTGAGGGAGTCTCCTACAATGAGCAGTTCTTC. It specifies CASSFEGVSYNEQFF.

V usage is TRBV15 and J usage is TRBJ2-3; D is perhaps TRBD1 (5 bases). Deletions cut 0 bases from V and 5 bases from J, with 6 bases between. Germline loops: CDR1 LNHNV, CDR2 YYDKDF (reference sequence). The CDR3 runs 13 residues. This CDR3 is CATSRDRGDTQYF. The DNA of the CDR3 is TGTGCCACCAGCAGAGATAGGGGAGATACGCAGTATTTT.

This clone was observed a handful of times. V usage is TRBV19 and J usage is TRBJ1-2; no reliable D call. The CDR3 contains 12 residues. Trimming took off 10 bases at V and 3 bases at J, with 12 bases between the two ends. Germline CDR1 LNHDA, CDR2 SQIVND (reference sequence). For the CDR3, the DNA is TGTGCCACCCGGAGGGCGCACTATGGCTACACCTTC. Translating gives CATRRAHYGYTF. Supplemented by reference TRBV19 and TRBJ1-2, the full variable domain reads DGGITQSPKYLFRKEGQNVTLSCEQNLNHDAMYWYRQDPGQGLRLIYYSQIVNDFQKGDIAEGYSVSREKKESFPLTVTSAQKNPTAFYLCATRRAHYGYTFGSGTRLTVV.

The rearrangement uses TRBV10-3 and TRBJ2-4, with 8 bases that match TRBD2. There are 16 residues in the CDR3. CDR1 and CDR2 from the germline V gene are ENHRY and SYGVKD. The ends lost 3 bases at V and 1 base at J; junction bases unmatched: 5. The CDR3 here is CAISDFSGTAKNIQYF. DNA for the CDR3: TGTGCCATCAGTGATTTTAGCGGGACTGCCAAAAACATTCAGTACTTC.

CDR3 nucleotides: TGTGCCAGCAGCTTGTCGGGGGTTGAGGATACGCAGTATTTT. Translation gives CASSLSGVEDTQYF. V gene TRBV5-4 combines with J gene TRBJ2-3, with a weak D call TRBD2 (6 bases). Germline lookup yields CDR1 SGHNT and CDR2 YYREEE (reference sequence). This CDR3 is 14 amino acids long. Trimming removed 1 base at V and 6 bases at J, with 12 bases between.

This chain links TRBV6-5 with TRBJ1-2; no clear D gene. CDR1 is MNHEY and CDR2 is SVGAGI in the germline V gene. This CDR3 comprises 11 residues. Trimming cost V 5 bases and J 7 bases, with 8 bases left between them. The CDR3, as DNA: TGTGCCAGCAGTGGCCAAAGTGGCTACACCTTC. Its translation: CASSGQSGYTF.

The V call is TRBV19, the J call TRBJ2-5; TRBD1 matches 7 bases. With V trimmed by 5 bases and J by 1 base, 7 bases remained unmatched. The CDR3 totals 15 residues. The germline V gene has CDR1 LNHDA and CDR2 SQIVND (reference sequence). The CDR3 DNA is TGTGCCAGTAGTCCCCTACAGGGGACCCAAGAGACCCAGTACTTC. This encodes CASSPLQGTQETQYF.

The CDR3 bases are TGTGCCAGCAGTGTACAGGGAGGGGGGGGGAAACTGTTTTTT. It is translated as CASSVQGGGGKLFF. V and J are TRBV27 and TRBJ1-4; possible D gene TRBD1, 6 bases. Germline CDR1 and CDR2: MNHEY and SMNVEV (reference sequence). V was pared by 5 bases and J by 11 bases, with 18 bases between. This CDR3 has 14 amino acids.

Only a few counts were recorded for this clone. This chain uses TRBV6-1 with TRBJ1-2; 12 nucleotides match TRBD1. V shed 7 bases, J shed 4 bases, and the junction held 7 bases outside the gene matches. Germline CDR1 is MNHNS and CDR2 is SASEGT. This CDR3 comprises 15 residues. The CDR3 sequence: CASTRGQGAFYGYTF. CDR3 coding DNA: TGTGCCAGCACCCGGGGACAGGGGGCCTTCTATGGCTACACCTTC.

V gene TRBV27 combines with J gene TRBJ2-1; 9 bases are shared with TRBD2. The CDR3 is made up of 14 amino acids. Trimming took 9 bases from V and 4 from J; bases not matched to a gene: 7. CDR1 and CDR2 from the germline V gene are MNHEY and SMNVEV (reference sequence). CDR3 sequence reads: CARRSGGYYNEQFF. CDR3 sequence (DNA): TGTGCCAGAAGGAGCGGGGGGTATTACAATGAGCAGTTCTTC.

The chain has TRBV27 and TRBJ2-2; 8 bases line up with TRBD2. CDR1 and CDR2 (germline): MNHEY, SMNVEV (reference sequence). CDR3 size: 18 residues. After removal of 7 bases from V and 7 bases from J, the junction contained 20 bases not matched to a gene. The DNA for the CDR3 is TGTGCCAGCAAACTCACCCTCGGGTCGGGGGGGGCGATCGGGGAGCTGTTTTTT. It yields the protein CASKLTLGSGGAIGELFF.

The J gene is TRBJ2-3, the V gene TRBV13; weak D call: TRBD2 (6 bases). This CDR3 region has 15 residues. Trimming took off 5 bases at V and 0 bases at J, with 12 bases between the two ends. Germline V gene sequence: CDR1 PRHDT, CDR2 FYEKMQ (reference sequence). CDR3 in amino acids: CASSRQAGSTDTQYF. CDR3 bases: TGTGCCAGCAGCCGACAAGCGGGTAGCACAGATACGCAGTATTTT.

In the case of this clone: Other DNA sequences of this sample code for an identical CDR3. V gene TRBV15 combines with J gene TRBJ2-5; D is perhaps TRBD2 (5 bases). CDR3 length equals 13 residues. CDR1 is LNHNV and CDR2 is YYDKDF in the germline V gene (reference sequence). V was trimmed by 0 bases and J by 4 bases, leaving 6 bases between them. In DNA, the CDR3 is TGTGCCACCAGCAGAGATCGGGGAGAGACCCAGTACTTC. Protein sequence: CATSRDRGETQYF.

This chain uses TRBV19 with TRBJ1-1, with a possible D match to TRBD1 (5 bases). The V and J ends lost 1 base and 1 base respectively, with 7 bases between them. Germline CDR1 LNHDA, CDR2 SQIVND (reference sequence). The CDR3 spans 14 residues. The CDR3: CASSIVGGNTEAFF. The CDR3 bases are TGTGCCAGTAGTATAGTGGGGGGGAACACTGAAGCTTTCTTT.

This sequence joins TRBV4-3 and TRBJ2-7; perhaps TRBD2 as D (6 bases). The CDR3 covers 16 residues. V lost 0 bases and J lost 2, with 14 bases in between. CDR1 and CDR2 (germline): LGHNA, YSLEER. In DNA form, the CDR3 reads TGCGCCAGCAGCCAAGATCATGGGCGGGGAACCTACGAGCAGTACTTC. Translated: CASSQDHGRGTYEQYF.

The chain combines TRBV28 with TRBJ1-4; D is undetermined. From germline, CDR1 is MDHEN and CDR2 SYDVKM. The V end lost 2 bases, the J end lost 10 bases, and 17 bases lay between the germline ends. The CDR3 is 15 amino acids. CDR3 residues: CASSLGRHQLRKLFF. In DNA, the CDR3 is TGTGCCAGCAGTTTAGGGAGGCACCAACTTAGAAAACTGTTTTTT.

The V gene is TRBV10-1, the J gene TRBJ2-7; possible D gene TRBD2, 5 bases. The CDR3 loop spans 13 amino acids. The germline V gene has CDR1 WNHNN and CDR2 SYGVQD (reference sequence). V gave up 4 bases and J gave up 4 bases, with 11 bases separating them. CDR3 residues: CASSGNRLYEQYF. The CDR3 DNA is TGCGCCAGCAGTGGTAATAGACTATACGAGCAGTACTTC.

The V call is TRBV19, the J call TRBJ2-7; TRBD1 is a possible D gene (6 bases). From germline, CDR1 is LNHDA and CDR2 SQIVND (reference sequence). Trimming removed 5 bases at V and 2 bases at J, with 13 bases between. The CDR3 sequence is 14 residues long. CDR3 bases: TGTGCCAGTAGTGTCGACGGGGACACCTACGAGCAGTACTTC. As protein: CASSVDGDTYEQYF.

This sequence joins TRBV27 and TRBJ1-1; D ambiguous. Germline V gene sequence: CDR1 MNHEY, CDR2 SMNVEV (reference sequence). The CDR3 sequence is 13 residues long. V lost 3 bases and J 5 bases, leaving 10 bases between the germline ends. CDR3 DNA: TGTGCCAGCAGTTTTTCCCGGAGGACTGAAGCTTTCTTT. Protein product: CASSFSRRTEAFF.

The chain couples TRBV7-8 to TRBJ2-7; 10 bases map to TRBD1. The CDR3 consists of 15 residues. CDR1 and CDR2 from the germline V gene are SGHVS and FQNEAQ. The J segment lost 4 bases and the V segment lost 5 bases, leaving 8 bases of the junction unmatched. CDR3 protein: CASSTDRGPAYEQYF. CDR3 DNA sequence: TGTGCCAGCAGCACCGACAGGGGGCCTGCTTACGAGCAGTACTTC.

This rearrangement joins TRBV2 to TRBJ1-1, with D possibly matching TRBD1 (5 bases). Germline V CDR1 and CDR2: SNHLY, FYNNEI. Trimming left V 10 bases short and J 1 base short, with 10 bases between. This CDR3 contains 12 residues. CDR3: CATLTANTEAFF. The CDR3, as DNA: TGTGCCACCTTGACAGCGAACACTGAAGCTTTCTTT.

V gene TRBV28 combines with J gene TRBJ2-2; D is possibly TRBD1 (6 bases). Germline V gene sequence: CDR1 MDHEN, CDR2 SYDVKM. Between the trimmed V and J ends, which lost 2 bases and 5 bases, there was a span of 6 bases. CDR3 length equals 13 residues. Written as DNA, the CDR3 is TGTGCCAGCAGTTTAAGGGGGACCGGGGAGCTGTTTTTT. This encodes CASSLRGTGELFF.